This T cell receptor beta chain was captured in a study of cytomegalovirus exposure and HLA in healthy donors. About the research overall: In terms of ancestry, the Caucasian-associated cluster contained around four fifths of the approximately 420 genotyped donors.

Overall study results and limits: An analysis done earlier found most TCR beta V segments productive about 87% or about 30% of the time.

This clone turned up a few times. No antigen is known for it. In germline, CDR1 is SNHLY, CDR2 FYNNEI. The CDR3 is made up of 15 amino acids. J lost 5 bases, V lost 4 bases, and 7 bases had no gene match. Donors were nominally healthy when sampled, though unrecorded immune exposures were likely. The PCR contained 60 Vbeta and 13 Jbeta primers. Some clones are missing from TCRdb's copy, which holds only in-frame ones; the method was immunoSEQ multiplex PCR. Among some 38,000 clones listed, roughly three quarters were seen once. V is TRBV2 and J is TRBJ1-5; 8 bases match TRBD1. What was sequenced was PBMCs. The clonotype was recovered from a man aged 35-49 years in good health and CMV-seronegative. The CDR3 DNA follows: TGTGCCAGCAGTGTGAGTGGACAGGGCTATCAGCCCCAGCATTTT. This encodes CASSVSGQGYQPQHF.